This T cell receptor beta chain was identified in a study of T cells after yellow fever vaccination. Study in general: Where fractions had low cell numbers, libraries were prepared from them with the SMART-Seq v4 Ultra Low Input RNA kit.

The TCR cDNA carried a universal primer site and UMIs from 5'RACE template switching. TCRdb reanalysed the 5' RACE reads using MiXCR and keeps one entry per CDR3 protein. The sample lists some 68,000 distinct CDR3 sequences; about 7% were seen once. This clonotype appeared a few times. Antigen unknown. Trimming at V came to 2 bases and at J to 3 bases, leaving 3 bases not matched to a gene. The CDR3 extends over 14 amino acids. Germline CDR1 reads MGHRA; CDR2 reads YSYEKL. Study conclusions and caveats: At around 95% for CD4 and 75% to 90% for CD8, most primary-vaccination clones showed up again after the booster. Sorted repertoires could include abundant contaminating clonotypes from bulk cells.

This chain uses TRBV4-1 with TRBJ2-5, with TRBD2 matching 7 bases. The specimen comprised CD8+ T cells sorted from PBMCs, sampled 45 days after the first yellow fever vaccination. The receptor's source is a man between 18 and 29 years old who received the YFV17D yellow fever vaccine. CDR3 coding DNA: TGCGCCAGCAGCCAACCCGCGGGGGAAGAGACCCAGTACTTC. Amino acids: CASSQPAGEETQYF.